The 21 T cell receptor beta chains below all came from one sample that was sequenced in a study of molecular identifiers for immune sequencing clone quantification. In TCRdb, the PCR reads were re-called with MiXCR into one record per CDR3 protein. This table holds 85,000 to 90,000 distinct CDR3 sequences, around 19% found once. Specimen: naive CD8+ T cells from blood, with Jurkat cell RNA spiked in. Subset meaning: FACS-sorted CD8+CD4-CCR7+CD45RA+ naive T cells. These receptor sequences come from a human donor in good health. Some libraries in this study had Jurkat cell RNA spiked in.

The sample holds many counts of this clonotype. The chain uses TRBV29-1 and TRBJ2-5, with TRBD2 as a possible D gene (6 bases). V was cut by 4 bases and J by 4 bases, with 19 bases left in between. Per the germline V gene, CDR1 is SQVTM and CDR2 is ANQGSEA. This CDR3 spans 15 amino acids. The CDR3 loop is CSVVPLGGAGETQYF. The CDR3 DNA reads as TGCAGCGTTGTCCCTTTGGGGGGAGCAGGAGAGACCCAGTACTTC.

This clonotype was counted ten times or more. The chain couples TRBV2 to TRBJ1-1; D ambiguous. V was clipped by 1 base and J by 2 bases, with 14 bases between them. Germline assignment: CDR1 SNHLY and CDR2 FYNNEI. The CDR3 is 16 residues long. DNA of the CDR3: TGTGCCAGCAGTGAAGACCCCACTGGCGGAAACACTGAAGCTTTCTTT. The encoded protein is CASSEDPTGGNTEAFF.

This clonotype was observed many times. This chain uses TRBV5-1 with TRBJ1-6; no clear D. Per the germline V gene, CDR1 is SGHRS and CDR2 is YFSETQ. Trimming cost V 0 bases and J 9 bases, with 16 bases left between them. There are 16 residues in the CDR3. CDR3: CASSLERPSVISPLHF. In DNA, the CDR3 is TGCGCCAGCAGCTTGGAAAGACCGTCGGTTATTTCACCCCTCCACTTT.

This clonotype has a count of ten or more. The chain recombines TRBV7-9 with TRBJ2-7, with D hard to call. CDR1 and CDR2 from the germline V gene are SEHNR and FQNEAQ (reference sequence). The CDR3 runs to 14 residues. V lost 1 base and J lost 2, with 9 bases in between. The CDR3 protein is CASSLELSPYEQYF. Written as DNA, the CDR3 is TGTGCCAGCAGCTTAGAGTTGAGTCCCTACGAGCAGTACTTC.

There are many counts of this clonotype. CDR3 coding DNA: TGTGCCAGCAGTTTATTAAGGGGAAGTGATACGCAGTATTTT. As protein: CASSLLRGSDTQYF. The chain carries TRBV28 and TRBJ2-3, with D maybe TRBD1 (5 bases). The CDR3 runs 14 residues. V lost 1 base and J 6 bases, leaving 11 bases between the germline ends. Per the germline V gene, CDR1 is MDHEN and CDR2 is SYDVKM.

This clonotype showed up many times. The chain combines TRBV4-1 with TRBJ2-4, with 9 positions matching TRBD1. The CDR3 spans 19 residues. V lost 0 bases, J lost 6 bases, and 15 bases stayed unmatched. The germline V gene encodes CDR1 MGHRA and CDR2 YSYEKL. The CDR3 DNA is TGCGCCAGCAGCCAAGACGCTTGGACAGGGGCCATACCTCCAAACATTCAGTACTTC. This translates into CASSQDAWTGAIPPNIQYF.

The V call is TRBV7-6, the J call TRBJ2-3; D assignment may be TRBD1 or TRBD2 (5 bases each). The CDR3 loop spans 15 amino acids. The germline gives CDR1 SGHVS, CDR2 FNYEAQ. Trimming pared 1 base from V and 3 bases from J, leaving 11 bases between. This CDR3 is CASSLVTGGTDTQYF. In DNA form, the CDR3 reads TGTGCCAGCAGCTTAGTTACAGGAGGAACAGATACGCAGTATTTT.

The table lists this clonotype with many counts. V usage is TRBV28 and J usage is TRBJ2-3, with 11 nucleotides matching TRBD2. V gave up 5 bases and J gave up 4 bases; unmatched junction bases: 14. The germline CDR1 and CDR2 sequences are MDHEN and SYDVKM. CDR3 length equals 18 residues. CDR3 sequence: CASSTTDLAGGFADTQYF. DNA of the CDR3: TGTGCCAGCAGTACCACAGATCTAGCGGGAGGTTTTGCAGATACGCAGTATTTT.

This clonotype was recorded at least ten times. V is TRBV19 and J is TRBJ1-5; D ambiguous. V gave up 7 bases and J gave up 2 bases, with 9 bases separating them. The germline CDR1 and CDR2 sequences are LNHDA and SQIVND (reference sequence). The CDR3 length is 13 residues. The CDR3 sequence is CASTRGRNQPQHF. CDR3 DNA sequence: TGTGCCAGTACTAGAGGGCGCAATCAGCCCCAGCATTTT.

In regard to this clonotype: This may come from a read error, since a much larger clone is one base off. The gene calls are TRBV11-2 and TRBJ2-1; TRBD2 might be the D (6 bases). The CDR3 extends over 16 amino acids. Trimming removed 5 bases at V and 4 bases at J, with 18 bases between. Germline CDR1 and CDR2: SGHAT and FQNNGV. CDR3 protein: CASSLNGGVVYNEQFF. The CDR3 DNA sequence: TGTGCCAGCAGCCTCAATGGCGGGGTGGTTTACAATGAGCAGTTCTTC.

This clonotype occurred many times. The gene calls are TRBV30 and TRBJ2-2, with D unresolved. The CDR3 loop spans 12 amino acids. V lost 1 base, J lost 2 bases, and 2 bases lay in between. Germline V CDR1 and CDR2: GTSNPN, SVGIG (reference sequence). The CDR3, as DNA: TGTGCCTGGAGTGACAACACCGGGGAGCTGTTTTTT. It yields the protein CAWSDNTGELFF.

This clonotype was counted ten times or more. The gene calls are TRBV7-2 and TRBJ1-4, with D possibly matching TRBD1 (5 bases). Per germline, CDR1 SGHTA and CDR2 FQGNSA. This CDR3 comprises 14 residues. Trimming removed 5 bases at V and 5 bases at J, with 12 bases between. CDR3 nucleotide sequence: TGTGCCAGCAGCCCAACGGGGGAAAATGAAAAACTGTTTTTT. Amino acids: CASSPTGENEKLFF.

There are many counts of this clonotype. This chain connects TRBV2 to TRBJ2-7; D is tentatively TRBD1 or TRBD2 (5 bases each). Trimming removed 5 bases at V and 3 bases at J, with 11 bases between. The CDR3 length is 13 residues. Germline V gene sequence: CDR1 SNHLY, CDR2 FYNNEI. In nucleotides, the CDR3 is TGTGCCAGCAGTTCGCCAGGGAGCTACGAGCAGTACTTC. It encodes CASSSPGSYEQYF.

This clonotype was counted many times. V and J are TRBV7-9 and TRBJ2-7, with D possibly being TRBD2 (6 bases). CDR1 is SEHNR, CDR2 FQNEAQ, per germline (reference sequence). The CDR3 contains 16 residues. Trimming took 5 bases from V and 2 from J, leaving 19 bases between them. The CDR3 nucleotides read TGTGCCAGCAGCCCCCCATTTCGGGGGAGTACCTACGAGCAGTACTTC. Translation: CASSPPFRGSTYEQYF.

This clonotype was observed at least ten times. This chain uses TRBV9 with TRBJ1-5, with D uncertain. The CDR3 has 14 residues. CDR1 and CDR2 (germline): SGDLS, YYNGEE. V lost 0 bases to trimming and J lost 7 bases, with 11 bases between them. This CDR3 reads CASSVGADTQPQHF. Written as DNA, the CDR3 is TGTGCCAGCAGCGTAGGGGCAGACACCCAGCCCCAGCATTTT. Based on the CDR3 plus reference TRBV9 and TRBJ1-5, the full variable domain is DSGVTQTPKHLITATGQRVTLRCSPRSGDLSVYWYQQSLDQGLQFLIQYYNGEERAKGNILERFSAQQFPDLHSELNLSSLELGDSALYFCASSVGADTQPQHFGDGTRLSIL.

This chain uses TRBV7-2 with TRBJ2-1; tentative D call: TRBD2 (7 bases). From germline, CDR1 is SGHTA and CDR2 FQGNSA. V lost 8 bases and J lost 7, with 21 bases in between. CDR3 length equals 15 residues. CDR3 sequence reads: CASGGGAGVNNEQFF. CDR3 sequence (DNA): TGTGCCAGCGGGGGCGGGGCGGGAGTTAATAATGAGCAGTTCTTC.

This clonotype was recorded many times. V gene TRBV6-5 combines with J gene TRBJ2-1, with no clear D. V gave up 5 bases and J gave up 7 bases, with 9 bases separating them. The CDR3 totals 12 residues. The V gene's germline CDR1 is MNHEY and CDR2 SVGAGI. This CDR3 is CASSPDGNEQFF. DNA for the CDR3: TGTGCCAGCAGTCCAGATGGGAATGAGCAGTTCTTC.

The table lists this clonotype with many counts. This chain uses TRBV9 with TRBJ2-3, with TRBD2 identical over 16 bases. Germline CDR1 and CDR2: SGDLS and YYNGEE. This CDR3 has 18 amino acids. The V segment lost 0 bases and the J segment 2 bases; nucleotides outside the gene matches: 3. The CDR3 here is CASSVAGLAGGFTDTQYF. CDR3 bases: TGTGCCAGCAGCGTAGCGGGACTAGCGGGAGGGTTCACAGATACGCAGTATTTT.

The chain couples TRBV29-1 to TRBJ2-1, with TRBD2 as a possible D gene (6 bases). The V end was cut by 6 bases, the J end by 7 bases, with 7 bases between. The germline gives CDR1 SQVTM, CDR2 ANQGSEA. CDR3 length: 10 amino acids. CDR3 coding DNA: TGCAGCGTGGGAGGAAATGAGCAGTTCTTC. Translated, it gives CSVGGNEQFF.

Many counts were recorded for this clonotype. The V gene is TRBV6-2 or TRBV6-3, the J gene TRBJ1-5, with D tentatively TRBD1 (5 bases). This CDR3 contains 16 residues. The ends were cut back, 5 bases at V and 5 bases at J, with 19 bases in the middle. From germline, CDR1 is MNHEY and CDR2 SVGEGT. CDR3: CASSPFLGGGYQPQHF. CDR3 in DNA: TGTGCCAGCAGTCCCTTCCTGGGCGGGGGGTATCAGCCCCAGCATTTT.

Many counts were recorded for this clonotype. This chain joins TRBV20-1 and TRBJ2-5; 8 bases match TRBD1. With 6 bases clipped from V and 5 bases from J, the junction kept 17 bases outside the gene matches. This CDR3 comprises 16 residues. Germline assignment: CDR1 DFQATT and CDR2 SNEGSKA (reference sequence). DNA for the CDR3: TGCAGTGCAACTCGCTGGACAGGGATCGGATGGGAGACCCAGTACTTC. It encodes CSATRWTGIGWETQYF.